This TCR beta chain was identified during a study of T cell repertoires in cytomegalovirus infection. TCRdb fed the reads into MiXCR, producing one record per CDR3 protein. The sample lists 600,000 to 700,000 distinct CDR3 sequences; around a third were seen once. The CDR3 covers 15 residues. CDR1 is MNHNS and CDR2 is SASEGT in the germline V gene. V was clipped by 2 bases and J by 5 bases, with 13 bases between them. Concerning this clonotype itself: Its antigen is not known.

This chain uses TRBV6-1 with TRBJ1-5, with unresolved D. The TCR originated in a human donor in good health (CMV status not recorded). Some clones in this sample may be carry-over from other donors' samples. Sequenced material: cultured PBMCs, taken from culture after CMV antigen stimulation. The CDR3 DNA reads as TGTGCCAGCAGTGAAAGTAGGGAGGTGGATCAGCCCCAGCATTTT. It codes for CASSESREVDQPQHF.